The following is a T cell receptor (beta chain) sequence with its context. Its antigen remains unknown. The CDR3 is 11 residues long. Looked up from germline, CDR1 is MNHEY and CDR2 is SMNVEV (reference sequence). Trimming removed 7 bases at V and 5 bases at J, with 8 bases between. TCRdb processed the reads anew with MiXCR; each CDR3 protein has one entry. This sample has 80,000 to 90,000 distinct CDR3 sequences, with more than 40% found just once. The source of the sample is a study of T cell repertoires in cytomegalovirus infection. Study overall: Well-studied HLA-B-restricted CMV epitopes were used in the study alongside recently identified HLA-C-restricted ones. Public signatures in TCR beta pointed to CMV infection and matching HLA type.

Study conclusions and caveats: CMV-specific TCR beta clonotypes restricted by HLA-C were the ones dominating the ex vivo response. CMV carriers having the relevant HLA were flagged by cumulative public TCR beta family frequency.

The sequence was obtained from a human donor in good health (CMV status not recorded). Some clones in this sample may be carry-over from other donors' samples. Here the sequenced sample was CD8+ T cells from cultured PBMCs, taken from culture after CMV antigen stimulation. The chain joins TRBV27 to TRBJ1-1; D gene ambiguous. CDR3 nucleotide sequence: TGTGCCAGCACCCTCGGGACTGAAGCTTTCTTT. Translated: CASTLGTEAFF.